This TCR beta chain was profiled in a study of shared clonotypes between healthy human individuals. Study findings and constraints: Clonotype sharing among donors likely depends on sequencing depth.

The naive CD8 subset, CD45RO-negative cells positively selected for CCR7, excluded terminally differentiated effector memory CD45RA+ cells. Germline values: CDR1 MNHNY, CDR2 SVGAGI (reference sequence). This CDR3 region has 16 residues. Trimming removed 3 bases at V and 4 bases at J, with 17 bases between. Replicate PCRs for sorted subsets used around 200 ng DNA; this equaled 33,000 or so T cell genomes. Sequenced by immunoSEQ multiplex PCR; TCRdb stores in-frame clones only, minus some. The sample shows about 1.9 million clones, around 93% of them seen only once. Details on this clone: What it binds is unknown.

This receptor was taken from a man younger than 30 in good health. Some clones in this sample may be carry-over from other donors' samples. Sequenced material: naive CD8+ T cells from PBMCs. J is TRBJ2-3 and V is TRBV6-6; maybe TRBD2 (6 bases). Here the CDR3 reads CASSYLPGEGSDTQYF. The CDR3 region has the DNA TGTGCCAGCAGTTATTTACCGGGAGAGGGGTCAGATACGCAGTATTTT.